This T cell receptor beta chain was sequenced in a study of technical replicates of blood from a handful of donors. TCRdb's table, derived via immunoSEQ multiplex PCR, lists solely in-frame clones and lacks some. The profile shows about 80,000 clones, roughly 98% of them singletons. The germline gives CDR1 MDHEN, CDR2 SYDVKM. The CDR3 consists of 16 residues. J lost 3 bases, V lost 5 bases, and 5 bases had no gene match. What was sequenced was T cells isolated from PBMCs. This TCR derives from a human donor in good health. The rearrangement links TRBV28 to TRBJ2-7; 15 bases align to TRBD2. The CDR3 loop reads CASSGGLAGGHYEQYF. The CDR3 nucleotides read TGTGCCAGCAGTGGGGGACTAGCGGGAGGACACTACGAGCAGTACTTC.